One T cell receptor (beta chain) is described in this entry. The data derive from a study of cytomegalovirus exposure and HLA in healthy donors. This CDR3 comprises 14 residues. V lost 4 bases and J 3 bases, leaving 12 bases between the germline ends. Germline CDR1 reads SGHAT; CDR2 reads FQDESV (reference sequence). Amplification used 60 Vbeta primers and 13 Jbeta primers. Per the authors' pipeline: Unique TCR beta chains totaled 80 million to 100 million in a later count, with around 12 million of them shared. TCRdb keeps only in-frame clones here, not all; method: immunoSEQ multiplex PCR. V and J calls and clone size are copied from that table; D and trimming were computed from the DNA. The repertoire includes roughly 110,000 clones, about four fifths of them detected once, and around 4.9% sits in the top ten.

The sequenced material came from PBMCs. The J gene is TRBJ1-1, the V gene TRBV11-1; D gene uncertain. The source of this sequence is a man aged 25-45 years in good health and CMV-seropositive. CDR3 region: CASSSRRDYTEAFF. Written as DNA, the CDR3 is TGTGCCAGCAGCTCGAGAAGAGATTACACTGAAGCTTTCTTT.